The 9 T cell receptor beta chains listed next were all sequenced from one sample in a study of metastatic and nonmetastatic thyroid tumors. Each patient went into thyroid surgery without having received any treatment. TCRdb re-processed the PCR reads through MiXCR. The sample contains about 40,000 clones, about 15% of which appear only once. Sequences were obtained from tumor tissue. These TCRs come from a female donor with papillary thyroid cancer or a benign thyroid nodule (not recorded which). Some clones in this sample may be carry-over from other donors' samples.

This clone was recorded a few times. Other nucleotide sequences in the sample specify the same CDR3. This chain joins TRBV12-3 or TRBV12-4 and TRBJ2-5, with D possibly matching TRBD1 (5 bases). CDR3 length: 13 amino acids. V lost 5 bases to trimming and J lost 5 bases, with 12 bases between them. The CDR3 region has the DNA TGTGCCAGCAGTCTGGGGCCGGCGGAGACCCAGTACTTC. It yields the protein CASSLGPAETQYF.

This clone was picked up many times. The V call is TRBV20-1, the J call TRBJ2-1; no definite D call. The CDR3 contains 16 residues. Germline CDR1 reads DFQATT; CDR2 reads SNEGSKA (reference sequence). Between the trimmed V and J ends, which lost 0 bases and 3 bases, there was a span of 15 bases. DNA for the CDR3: TGCAGTGCTAGAGATCTGTCAGGAAGTGACTACAATGAGCAGTTCTTC. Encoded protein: CSARDLSGSDYNEQFF.

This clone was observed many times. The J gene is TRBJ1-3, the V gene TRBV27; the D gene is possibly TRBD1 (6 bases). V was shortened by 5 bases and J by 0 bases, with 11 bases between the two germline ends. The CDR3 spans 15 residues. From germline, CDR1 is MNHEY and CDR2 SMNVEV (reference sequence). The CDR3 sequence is CASSASQGSGNTIYF. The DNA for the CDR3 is TGTGCCAGCAGTGCGTCACAGGGCTCTGGAAACACCATATATTTT.

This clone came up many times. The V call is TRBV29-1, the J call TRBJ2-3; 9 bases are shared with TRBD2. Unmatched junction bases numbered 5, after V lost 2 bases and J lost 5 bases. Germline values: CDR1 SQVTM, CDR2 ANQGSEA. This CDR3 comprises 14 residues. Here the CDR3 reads CSVEIAGDIDTQYF. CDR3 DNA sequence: TGCAGCGTTGAAATAGCGGGAGATATAGATACGCAGTATTTT.

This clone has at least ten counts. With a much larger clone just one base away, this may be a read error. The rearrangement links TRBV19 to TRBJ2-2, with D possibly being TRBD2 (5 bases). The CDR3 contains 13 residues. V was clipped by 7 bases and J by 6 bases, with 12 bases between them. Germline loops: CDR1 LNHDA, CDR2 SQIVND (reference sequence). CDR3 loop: CASKGGGPGELFF. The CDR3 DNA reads TGTGCCAGTAAGGGCGGAGGACCCGGGGAGCTGTTTTTT.

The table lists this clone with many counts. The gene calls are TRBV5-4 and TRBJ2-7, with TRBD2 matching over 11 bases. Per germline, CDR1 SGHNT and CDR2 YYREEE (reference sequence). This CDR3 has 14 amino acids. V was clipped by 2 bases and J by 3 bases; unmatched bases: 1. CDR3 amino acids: CASSFSGRDYEQYF. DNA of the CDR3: TGTGCCAGCAGCTTTAGCGGGAGGGACTACGAGCAGTACTTC.

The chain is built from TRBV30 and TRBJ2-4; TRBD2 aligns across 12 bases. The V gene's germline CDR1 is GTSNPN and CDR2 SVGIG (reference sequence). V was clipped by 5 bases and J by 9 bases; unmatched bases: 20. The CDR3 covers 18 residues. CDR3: CAWLTSGRQGVVEVIQYF. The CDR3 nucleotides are TGTGCCTGGTTAACTAGCGGGAGGCAGGGAGTCGTGGAGGTCATTCAGTACTTC.

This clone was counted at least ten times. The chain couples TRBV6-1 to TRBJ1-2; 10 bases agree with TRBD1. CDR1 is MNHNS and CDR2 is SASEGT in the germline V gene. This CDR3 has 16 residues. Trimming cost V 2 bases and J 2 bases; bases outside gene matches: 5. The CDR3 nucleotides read TGTGCCAGCAGTGAATCAAGGGACAGGGGAAACTATGGCTACACCTTC. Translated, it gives CASSESRDRGNYGYTF.

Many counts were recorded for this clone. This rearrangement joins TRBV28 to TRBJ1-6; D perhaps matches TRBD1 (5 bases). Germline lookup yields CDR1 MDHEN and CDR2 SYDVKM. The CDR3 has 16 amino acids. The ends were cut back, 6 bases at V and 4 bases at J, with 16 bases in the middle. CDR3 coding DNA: TGTGCCAGCAGGGCCACCGCTGACAGTTATAATTCACCCCTCCACTTT. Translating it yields CASRATADSYNSPLHF.